One sample yielded the 21 T cell receptor beta chains listed below, sequenced in a study of shared clonotypes between healthy human individuals. Sequencing used immunoSEQ multiplex PCR; TCRdb keeps in-frame clones, though not all of them. The sample shows about 380,000 clones, approximately 96% of them seen only once. Material: memory CD8+ T cells sorted from blood. The subset here: CD45RO+ cells pooled with CCR7-negative TemRA cells. The source of these receptors is a young man in good health.

This chain links TRBV5-1 with TRBJ2-1; D not resolved. Germline V gene sequence: CDR1 SGHRS, CDR2 YFSETQ. This CDR3 is built from 15 residues. The germline V and J ends were trimmed by 5 bases and 0 bases, with 12 bases remaining between them. CDR3 sequence reads: CASSQAVSSYNEQFF. The CDR3 region has the DNA TGCGCCAGCAGTCAAGCCGTGAGCTCCTACAATGAGCAGTTCTTC.

The chain has TRBV5-6 and TRBJ1-1, with D possibly TRBD1 on 6 matching bases. CDR1 and CDR2 from the germline V gene are SGHDT and YYEEEE. This CDR3 contains 17 residues. Trimming removed 4 bases at V and 0 bases at J, with 19 bases between. The CDR3 DNA sequence: TGTGCCAGCAGCATGGGGGCATGGAGGGTCATGAACACTGAAGCTTTCTTT. Encoded protein: CASSMGAWRVMNTEAFF.

The chain recombines TRBV4-2 with TRBJ2-7; D is perhaps TRBD1 (6 bases). V lost 1 base and J 2 bases, leaving 21 bases between the germline ends. In germline, CDR1 is LGHNA, CDR2 YNFKEQ. The CDR3 is made up of 18 amino acids. The CDR3 here is CASSQAVGAIWTAYEQYF. In DNA form, the CDR3 reads TGTGCCAGCAGCCAAGCGGTGGGGGCCATCTGGACCGCCTACGAGCAGTACTTC.

The V and J genes are TRBV30 and TRBJ2-2; D is unresolved. CDR1 and CDR2 (germline): GTSNPN, SVGIG (reference sequence). CDR3 length equals 11 residues. Trimming pared 7 bases from V and 6 bases from J, leaving 9 bases between. Here the CDR3 reads CAYDPAGELFF. The CDR3, as DNA: TGTGCCTATGACCCGGCCGGGGAGCTGTTTTTT.

The chain has TRBV19 and TRBJ2-2, with TRBD2 as a possible D gene (6 bases). CDR1 and CDR2 (germline): LNHDA, SQIVND (reference sequence). V lost 4 bases and J 4 bases, leaving 13 bases between the germline ends. The CDR3 totals 15 residues. Written as DNA, the CDR3 is TGTGCCAGTAGTAGGACTACCCCATTCACCGGGGAGCTGTTTTTT. It yields the protein CASSRTTPFTGELFF.

The chain has TRBV2 and TRBJ1-1; D gene ambiguous. V shed 1 base and J shed 3 bases, with 6 bases lying between them. Germline loops: CDR1 SNHLY, CDR2 FYNNEI. CDR3 size: 13 residues. CDR3 nucleotides: TGTGCCAGCAGTGAAGAGGGATACACTGAAGCTTTCTTT. This gives the protein CASSEEGYTEAFF.

This clone occurred once. The chain has TRBV29-1 and TRBJ2-1; the D is unclear. V was clipped by 5 bases and J by 0 bases, with 14 bases between them. From germline, CDR1 is SQVTM and CDR2 ANQGSEA. CDR3 length equals 15 residues. CDR3 residues: CSVNGRLSSYNEQFF. Written as DNA, the CDR3 is TGCAGCGTTAACGGCCGGCTTAGCTCCTACAATGAGCAGTTCTTC.

The chain has TRBV30 and TRBJ2-6, with 8 bases fitting TRBD1. V lost 5 bases, J lost 4 bases, and 4 bases stayed unmatched. Germline assignment: CDR1 GTSNPN and CDR2 SVGIG (reference sequence). This CDR3 has 14 residues. CDR3 nucleotide sequence: TGTGCCTGGCAGGGGGCGGGAGGGGCCAACGTCCTGACTTTC. It specifies CAWQGAGGANVLTF.

The chain has TRBV7-8 and TRBJ2-7, with TRBD2 as a possible D gene (5 bases). Trimming cost V 0 bases and J 4 bases, with 19 bases left between them. The length of the CDR3 is 17 residues. Looked up from germline, CDR1 is SGHVS and CDR2 is FQNEAQ. The CDR3 nucleotides are TGTGCCAGCAGCTTAGCACGGGTGGACCTAGGACTTTACGAGCAGTACTTC. Translating gives CASSLARVDLGLYEQYF.

The V and J genes are TRBV28 and TRBJ2-3; no definite D call. The CDR3 is 18 residues long. Trimming shortened V by 5 bases and J by 5 bases, and 26 bases separated the two germline ends. The germline gives CDR1 MDHEN, CDR2 SYDVKM. CDR3 in amino acids: CASSGALPGQGKRDTQYF. Here the CDR3 DNA reads TGTGCCAGCAGTGGAGCGCTTCCGGGCCAAGGGAAAAGAGATACGCAGTATTTT.

This chain connects TRBV28 to TRBJ2-7; D assignment may be TRBD1 or TRBD2 (6 bases each). The CDR3 sequence is 16 residues long. Deletions cut 1 base from V and 0 bases from J, with 13 bases between. Germline-derived CDR1 and CDR2 are MDHEN and SYDVKM. The CDR3 DNA sequence: TGTGCCAGCAGTTTATTTCGGGGGCGATCCTCCTACGAGCAGTACTTC. This translates into CASSLFRGRSSYEQYF.

The chain is built from TRBV5-6 and TRBJ1-5; D is ambiguous. V lost 1 base and J lost 0, with 14 bases in between. From germline, CDR1 is SGHDT and CDR2 YYEEEE. The CDR3 runs to 17 residues. The CDR3 DNA is TGTGCCAGCAGCTTGCCGATCGGATTTTCTAGCAATCAGCCCCAGCATTTT. Translation gives CASSLPIGFSSNQPQHF.

The chain joins TRBV28 to TRBJ2-1; 7 bases map to TRBD2. This CDR3 region has 16 residues. CDR1 is MDHEN, CDR2 SYDVKM, per germline. V shed 3 bases and J 0 bases; nucleotides not matched to a gene: 5. CDR3 sequence (DNA): TGTGCCAGCAGTTTCAGGCGGGGGAGCTCCTACAATGAGCAGTTCTTC. It yields the protein CASSFRRGSSYNEQFF.

This chain uses TRBV19 with TRBJ1-5; a weak D match, TRBD1 (5 bases). The CDR3 contains 18 residues. V was trimmed by 1 base and J by 5 bases, leaving 21 bases between them. Germline-derived CDR1 and CDR2 are LNHDA and SQIVND (reference sequence). This chain's CDR3 is CASSIAVPKGRIYQPQHF. The CDR3 coding sequence is TGTGCCAGTAGTATAGCCGTACCAAAGGGACGGATATATCAGCCCCAGCATTTT.

CDR3 in DNA: TGCGAACGCAGGGGAATCTCCCAAGAGACCCAGTACTTC. As protein: CERRGISQETQYF. The V gene is TRBV10-2, the J gene TRBJ2-5, with TRBD1 as a possible D gene (6 bases). The CDR3 covers 13 residues. Per the germline V gene, CDR1 is WSHSY and CDR2 is SAAADI.

The chain carries TRBV5-4 and TRBJ2-4; D possibly corresponds to TRBD2 (6 bases). The V gene's germline CDR1 is SGHNT and CDR2 YYREEE (reference sequence). The CDR3 has 13 residues. V was shortened by 2 bases and J by 3 bases, with 6 bases between the two germline ends. The CDR3 DNA sequence: TGTGCCAGCAGCTTAGCGGGCAAAAACATTCAGTACTTC. It translates to CASSLAGKNIQYF.

The rearrangement links TRBV11-1 to TRBJ2-7, with TRBD1 identical over 10 bases. This CDR3 is 14 amino acids long. With 5 bases clipped from V and 2 bases from J, the junction kept 3 bases outside the gene matches. Per the germline V gene, CDR1 is SGHAT and CDR2 is FQDESV (reference sequence). Here the CDR3 DNA reads TGTGCCAGCAGCCCCGGGACAGGGGCCTACGAGCAGTACTTC. Translating it yields CASSPGTGAYEQYF.

The chain links TRBV2 to TRBJ2-1; D remains ambiguous. Trimming removed 7 bases from V and 0 bases from J, with 16 bases in between. From germline, CDR1 is SNHLY and CDR2 FYNNEI. CDR3 length equals 16 residues. CDR3 in amino acids: CASTLTGSSSYNEQFF. CDR3 DNA sequence: TGTGCCAGCACCCTTACCGGGTCCAGCTCCTACAATGAGCAGTTCTTC.

The chain joins TRBV28 to TRBJ1-5; 8 bases align to TRBD1. The CDR3 runs 12 residues. CDR1 is MDHEN and CDR2 is SYDVKM in the germline V gene. Losses at the gene ends were 3 bases for V and 15 bases for J; bases not matched to a gene: 7. In DNA, the CDR3 is TGTGCCAGCAGTTTTCCACAGGGGGGATGGCATTTT. This translates into CASSFPQGGWHF.

The chain uses TRBV18 and TRBJ1-5; TRBD1 might be the D (5 bases). V was clipped by 3 bases and J by 4 bases, with 13 bases between them. The CDR3 runs to 15 residues. CDR1 is KGHSH and CDR2 is LQKENI in the germline V gene. CDR3 sequence: CASSPPGKGNQPQHF. The CDR3 DNA is TGTGCCAGCTCACCGCCAGGGAAGGGGAATCAGCCCCAGCATTTT.

The rearrangement joins TRBV7-9 to TRBJ1-2; D remains ambiguous. The CDR3 runs 14 residues. Trimming shortened V by 0 bases and J by 6 bases, and 11 bases separated the two germline ends. From germline, CDR1 is SEHNR and CDR2 FQNEAQ (reference sequence). In DNA form, the CDR3 reads TGTGCCAGCAGCTTAGCTGAGAGAGGGAATGGCTACACCTTC. It encodes CASSLAERGNGYTF.